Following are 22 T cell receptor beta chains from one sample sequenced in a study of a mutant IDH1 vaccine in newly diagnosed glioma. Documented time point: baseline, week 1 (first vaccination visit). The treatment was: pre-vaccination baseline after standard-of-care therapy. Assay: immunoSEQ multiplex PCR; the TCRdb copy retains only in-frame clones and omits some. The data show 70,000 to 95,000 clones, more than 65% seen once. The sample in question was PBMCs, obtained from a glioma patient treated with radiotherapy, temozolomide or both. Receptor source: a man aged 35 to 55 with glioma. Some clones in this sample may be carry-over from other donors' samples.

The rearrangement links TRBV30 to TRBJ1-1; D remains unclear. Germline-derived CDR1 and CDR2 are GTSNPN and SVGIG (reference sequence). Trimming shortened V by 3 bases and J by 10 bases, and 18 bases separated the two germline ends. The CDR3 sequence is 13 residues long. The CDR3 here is CAWSGPRAGLAFF. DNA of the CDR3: TGTGCCTGGAGCGGCCCCCGGGCAGGCTTAGCTTTCTTT. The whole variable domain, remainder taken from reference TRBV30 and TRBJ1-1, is SQTIHQWPATLVQPVGSPLSLECTVEGTSNPNLYWYRQAAGRGLQLLFYSVGIGQISSEVPQNLSASRPQDRQFILSSKKLLLSDSGFYLCAWSGPRAGLAFFGQGTRLTVV.

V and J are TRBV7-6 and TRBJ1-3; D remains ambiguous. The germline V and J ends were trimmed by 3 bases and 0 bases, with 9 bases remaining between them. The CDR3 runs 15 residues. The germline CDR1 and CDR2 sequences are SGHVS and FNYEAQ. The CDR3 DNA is TGTGCCAGCAGCTTGGGGTGGGACTCTGGAAACACCATATATTTT. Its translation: CASSLGWDSGNTIYF.

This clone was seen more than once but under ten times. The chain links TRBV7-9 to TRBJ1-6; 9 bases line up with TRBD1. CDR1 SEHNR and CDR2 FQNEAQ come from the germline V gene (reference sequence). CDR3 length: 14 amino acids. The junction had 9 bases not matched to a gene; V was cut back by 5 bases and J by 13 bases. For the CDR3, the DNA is TGTGCCAGCAGCGCCCCGGGACAGGGATCCCCCCTCCACTTT. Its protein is CASSAPGQGSPLHF.

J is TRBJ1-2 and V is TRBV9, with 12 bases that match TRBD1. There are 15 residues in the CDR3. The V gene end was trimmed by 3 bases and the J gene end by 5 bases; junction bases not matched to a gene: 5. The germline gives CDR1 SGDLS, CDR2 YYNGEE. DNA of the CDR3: TGTGCCAGCAGCGCCTCGGGACAGGGGGCTTATGGCTACACCTTC. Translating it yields CASSASGQGAYGYTF.

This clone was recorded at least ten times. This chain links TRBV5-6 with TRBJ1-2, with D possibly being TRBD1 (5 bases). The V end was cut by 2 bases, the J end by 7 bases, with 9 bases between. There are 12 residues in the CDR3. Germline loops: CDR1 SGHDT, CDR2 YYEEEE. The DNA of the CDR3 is TGTGCCAGCAGCTTCAGACAGTTTGGCTACACCTTC. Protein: CASSFRQFGYTF.

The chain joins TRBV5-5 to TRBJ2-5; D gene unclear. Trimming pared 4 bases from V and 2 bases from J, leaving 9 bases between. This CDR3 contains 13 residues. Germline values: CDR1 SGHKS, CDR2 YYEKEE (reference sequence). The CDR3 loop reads CASSPDSQETQYF. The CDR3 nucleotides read TGTGCCAGCAGCCCAGATTCTCAAGAGACCCAGTACTTC.

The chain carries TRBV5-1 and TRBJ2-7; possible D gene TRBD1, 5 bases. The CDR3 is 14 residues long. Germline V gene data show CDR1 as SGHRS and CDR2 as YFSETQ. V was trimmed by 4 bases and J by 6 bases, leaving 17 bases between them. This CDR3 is CASSPEGAGLEQYF. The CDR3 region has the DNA TGCGCCAGCAGCCCCGAAGGAGCAGGGCTCGAGCAGTACTTC.

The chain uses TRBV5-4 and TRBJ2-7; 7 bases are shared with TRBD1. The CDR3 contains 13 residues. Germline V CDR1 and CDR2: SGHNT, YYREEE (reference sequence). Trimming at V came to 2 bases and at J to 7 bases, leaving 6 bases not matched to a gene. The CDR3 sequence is CASSFRQGEEQYF. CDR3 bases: TGTGCCAGCAGCTTCCGACAGGGCGAAGAGCAGTACTTC.

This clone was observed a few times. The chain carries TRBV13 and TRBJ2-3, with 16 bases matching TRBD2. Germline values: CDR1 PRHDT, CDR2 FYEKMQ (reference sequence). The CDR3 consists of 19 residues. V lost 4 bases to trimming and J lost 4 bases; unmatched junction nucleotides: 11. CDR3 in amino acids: CASSSGTSGGAKPPDTQYF. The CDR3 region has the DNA TGTGCCAGCAGCTCCGGGACTAGCGGGGGGGCAAAGCCCCCAGATACGCAGTATTTT.

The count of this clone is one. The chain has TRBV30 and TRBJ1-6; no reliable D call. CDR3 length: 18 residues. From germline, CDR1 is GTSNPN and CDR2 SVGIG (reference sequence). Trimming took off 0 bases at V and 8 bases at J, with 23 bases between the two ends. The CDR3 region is CAWSVGRSTTRAHSPLHF. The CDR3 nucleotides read TGTGCCTGGAGTGTGGGCAGAAGTACTACCCGGGCGCATTCACCCCTCCACTTT.

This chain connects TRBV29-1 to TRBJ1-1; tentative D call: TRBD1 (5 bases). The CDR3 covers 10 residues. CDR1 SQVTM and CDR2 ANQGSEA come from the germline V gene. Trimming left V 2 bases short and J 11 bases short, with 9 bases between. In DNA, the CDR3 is TGCAGCGTTGAATTCAGGGTGGCTTTCTTT. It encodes CSVEFRVAFF.

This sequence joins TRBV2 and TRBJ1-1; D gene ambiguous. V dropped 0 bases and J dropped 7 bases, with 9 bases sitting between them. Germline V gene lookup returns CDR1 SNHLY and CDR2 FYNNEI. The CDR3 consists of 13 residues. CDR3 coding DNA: TGTGCCAGCAGTGAAGCAGGACGGATTGAAGCTTTCTTT. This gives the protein CASSEAGRIEAFF.

CDR3 amino acids: CASSIHQEGTGGISYEQYF. The CDR3 bases are TGTGCCAGCAGCATCCATCAGGAGGGGACAGGGGGAATTTCCTACGAGCAGTACTTC. The V and J genes are TRBV21-1 and TRBJ2-7; the DNA was not compared with TRBD1, the D call given in the table. TRBV21-1 represents a pseudogene. This CDR3 is built from 19 residues.

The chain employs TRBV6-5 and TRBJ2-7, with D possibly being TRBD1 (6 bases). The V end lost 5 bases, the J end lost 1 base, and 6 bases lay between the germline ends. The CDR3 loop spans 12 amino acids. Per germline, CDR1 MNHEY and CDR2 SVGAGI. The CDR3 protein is CASSGQSYEQYF. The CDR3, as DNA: TGTGCCAGCAGTGGACAGTCCTACGAGCAGTACTTC.

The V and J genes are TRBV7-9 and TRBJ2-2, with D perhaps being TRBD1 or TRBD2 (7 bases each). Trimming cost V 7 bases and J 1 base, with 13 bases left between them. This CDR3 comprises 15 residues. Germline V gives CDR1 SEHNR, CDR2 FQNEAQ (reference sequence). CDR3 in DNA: TGTGCCAGCACCGCCAGGGGGGGGAACACCGGGGAGCTGTTTTTT. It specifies CASTARGGNTGELFF.

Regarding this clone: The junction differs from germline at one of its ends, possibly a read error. The CDR3 region has the DNA TGTGCCAGCAGCTTGGGGGGCCTCAGGGTGGATTTT. Protein product: CASSLGGLRVDF. The chain links TRBV5-4 to TRBJ1-3; possibly TRBD1 for D (5 bases). The CDR3 contains 12 residues. From germline, CDR1 is SGHNT and CDR2 YYREEE (reference sequence).

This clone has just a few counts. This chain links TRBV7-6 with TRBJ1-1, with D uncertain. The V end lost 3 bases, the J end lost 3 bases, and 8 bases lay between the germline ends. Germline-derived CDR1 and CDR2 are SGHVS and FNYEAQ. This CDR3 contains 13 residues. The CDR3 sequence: CASSFQSYTEAFF. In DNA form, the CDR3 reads TGTGCCAGCAGCTTTCAGTCATACACTGAAGCTTTCTTT.

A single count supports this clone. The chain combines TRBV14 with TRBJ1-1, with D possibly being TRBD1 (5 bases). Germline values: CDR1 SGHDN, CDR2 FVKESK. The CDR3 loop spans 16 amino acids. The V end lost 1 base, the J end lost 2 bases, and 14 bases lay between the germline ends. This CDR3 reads CASSQGGGGGNTEAFF. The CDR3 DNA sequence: TGTGCCAGCAGCCAAGGGGGCGGGGGGGGAAACACTGAAGCTTTCTTT.

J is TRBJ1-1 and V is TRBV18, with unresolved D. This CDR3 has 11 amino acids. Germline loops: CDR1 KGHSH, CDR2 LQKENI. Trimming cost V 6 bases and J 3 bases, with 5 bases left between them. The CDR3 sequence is CASSPDTEAFF. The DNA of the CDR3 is TGTGCCAGCTCGCCGGACACTGAAGCTTTCTTT.

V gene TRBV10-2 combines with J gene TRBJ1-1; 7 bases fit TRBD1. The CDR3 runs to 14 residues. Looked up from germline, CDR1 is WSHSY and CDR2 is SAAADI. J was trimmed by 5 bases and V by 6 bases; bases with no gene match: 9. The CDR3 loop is CASRPPGGGTEAFF. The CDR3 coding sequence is TGCGCCAGCAGACCACCAGGGGGGGGTACTGAAGCTTTCTTT.

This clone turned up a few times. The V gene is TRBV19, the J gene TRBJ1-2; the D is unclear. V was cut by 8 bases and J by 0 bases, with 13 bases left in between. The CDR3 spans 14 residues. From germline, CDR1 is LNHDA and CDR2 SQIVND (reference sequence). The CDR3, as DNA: TGTGCCAGTCGCATCGAGCCTTCTAACTATGGCTACACCTTC. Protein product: CASRIEPSNYGYTF.

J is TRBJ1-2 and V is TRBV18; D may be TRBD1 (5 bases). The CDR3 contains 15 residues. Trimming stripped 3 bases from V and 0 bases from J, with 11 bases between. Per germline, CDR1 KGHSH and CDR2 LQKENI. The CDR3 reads CASSPRQRSNYGYTF. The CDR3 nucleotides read TGTGCCAGCTCACCCAGACAGAGATCTAACTATGGCTACACCTTC.